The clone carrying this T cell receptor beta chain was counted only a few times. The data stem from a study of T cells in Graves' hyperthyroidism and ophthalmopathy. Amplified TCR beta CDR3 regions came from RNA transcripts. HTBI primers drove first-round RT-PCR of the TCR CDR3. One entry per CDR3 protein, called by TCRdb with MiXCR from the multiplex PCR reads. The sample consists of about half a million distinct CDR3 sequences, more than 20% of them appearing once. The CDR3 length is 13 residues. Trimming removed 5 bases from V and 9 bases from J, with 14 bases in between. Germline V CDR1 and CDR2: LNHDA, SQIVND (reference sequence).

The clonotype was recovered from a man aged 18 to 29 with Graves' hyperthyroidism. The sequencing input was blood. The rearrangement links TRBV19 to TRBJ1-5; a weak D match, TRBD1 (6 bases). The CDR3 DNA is TGTGCCAGTAGTGGACAGCGCCTTGGGCCCCAGCATTTT. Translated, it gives CASSGQRLGPQHF.